Listed below are T cell receptor beta chains from one sample, sequenced in a study of blood T cell repertoires in COVID-19. Method: immunoSEQ multiplex PCR; TCRdb's copy keeps in-frame clones and lacks some. In the table there are some 330,000 clones, over 70% of which are singletons. The material sequenced was PBMCs or T cells enriched from blood (not recorded which). Receptors were obtained from a man aged 30 to 39 who had recovered from COVID-19. The CDR3 runs from the conserved cysteine through the conserved F or W. D genes are given only for firm matches. Clone size is shown for a subset of rows, as once, few, many or a class of expanded clone.

CDR3aa: CASSLGTDFYEQYF
CDR3nt: TGTGCCAGCAGCTTGGGTACAGATTTCTACGAGCAGTACTTC
v_gene: TRBV5-4
j_gene: TRBJ2-7
abundance: .
d_gene: .

CDR3aa: CASSQIRSSPLHF
CDR3nt: TGTGCCAGCAGCCAAATCAGAAGTTCACCCCTCCACTTT
v_gene: TRBV3-1/TRBV3-2
j_gene: TRBJ1-6
abundance: .
d_gene: .

CDR3aa: CAISDLQGQSGYTF
CDR3nt: TGTGCCATCAGCGATTTACAGGGGCAATCTGGCTACACCTTC
v_gene: TRBV10-3
j_gene: TRBJ1-2
abundance: few
d_gene: TRBD1

CDR3aa: CASSFPTARGYGYTF
CDR3nt: TGTGCCAGCAGTTTCCCGACAGCCAGGGGCTATGGCTACACCTTC
v_gene: TRBV28
j_gene: TRBJ1-2
abundance: .
d_gene: .

CDR3aa: CASSLGGASNSPLHF
CDR3nt: TGTGCCAGCAGTTTAGGGGGGGCCAGTAATTCACCCCTCCACTTT
v_gene: TRBV28
j_gene: TRBJ1-6
abundance: few
d_gene: .

CDR3aa: CAISEATGRFEQYF
CDR3nt: TGTGCCATCAGTGAGGCTACGGGGAGATTTGAGCAGTACTTC
v_gene: TRBV10-3
j_gene: TRBJ2-7
abundance: .
d_gene: .

CDR3aa: CASSLGTSGNTDTQYF
CDR3nt: TGCGCCAGCAGCTTGGGCACTAGCGGAAACACAGATACGCAGTATTTT
v_gene: TRBV5-1
j_gene: TRBJ2-3
abundance: .
d_gene: TRBD2

CDR3aa: CASSLSVAGQNIQYF
CDR3nt: TGTGCCAGCAGTTTATCAGTAGCAGGGCAAAACATTCAGTACTTC
v_gene: TRBV27
j_gene: TRBJ2-4
abundance: .
d_gene: .

CDR3aa: CAWSGDYEQYF
CDR3nt: TGTGCCTGGAGTGGAGACTACGAGCAGTACTTC
v_gene: TRBV30
j_gene: TRBJ2-7
abundance: .
d_gene: .

CDR3aa: CASSLEGDRFYGYTF
CDR3nt: TGTGCCAGCAGCTTAGAAGGAGACAGATTCTATGGCTACACCTTC
v_gene: TRBV7-6
j_gene: TRBJ1-2
abundance: .
d_gene: .

CDR3aa: CASSLGTGGTEAFF
CDR3nt: TGTGCCAGCAGTCTAGGGACAGGGGGCACTGAAGCTTTCTTT
v_gene: TRBV6-6
j_gene: TRBJ1-1
abundance: .
d_gene: TRBD1

CDR3aa: CASSPLGPSGNYGYTF
CDR3nt: TGCGCCAGCAGCCCGCTCGGCCCCTCAGGGAACTATGGCTACACCTTC
v_gene: TRBV5-1
j_gene: TRBJ1-2
abundance: once
d_gene: .

CDR3aa: CASTRDRDIDTQYF
CDR3nt: TGTGCCAGCACCCGCGACAGAGATATAGATACGCAGTATTTT
v_gene: TRBV2
j_gene: TRBJ2-3
abundance: .
d_gene: .

CDR3aa: CASRRGGLGLDYGYTF
CDR3nt: TGTGCCAGCAGGCGGGGGGGCCTCGGTCTTGACTATGGCTACACCTTC
v_gene: TRBV5-4
j_gene: TRBJ1-2
abundance: .
d_gene: .

CDR3aa: CASSPQQGASNEQFF
CDR3nt: TGTGCCAGCTCACCCCAGCAGGGGGCTAGCAATGAGCAGTTCTTC
v_gene: TRBV18
j_gene: TRBJ2-1
abundance: few
d_gene: TRBD1

CDR3aa: CASSEDRGYYGYTF
CDR3nt: TGTGCCAGCAGTGAGGACAGGGGATACTATGGCTACACCTTC
v_gene: TRBV2
j_gene: TRBJ1-2
abundance: .
d_gene: TRBD1

CDR3aa: CATSVWPGLAVPYEQYF
CDR3nt: TGTGCCACCAGTGTCTGGCCGGGACTAGCGGTCCCCTACGAGCAGTACTTC
v_gene: TRBV24-1
j_gene: TRBJ2-7
abundance: .
d_gene: TRBD2

CDR3aa: CASSSGTGFYEQYF
CDR3nt: TGCGCCAGCAGTTCCGGGACAGGGTTCTACGAGCAGTACTTC
v_gene: TRBV10-1
j_gene: TRBJ2-7
abundance: once
d_gene: TRBD1

CDR3aa: CATEGDSSNQPQHF
CDR3nt: TGCGCCACAGAAGGGGACTCTAGCAATCAGCCCCAGCATTTT
v_gene: TRBV10-2
j_gene: TRBJ1-5
abundance: .
d_gene: .

CDR3aa: CASSEPGGSDRGGYGYTF
CDR3nt: TGTGCCAGCAGTGAACCAGGGGGGTCGGACAGGGGAGGGTATGGCTACACCTTC
v_gene: TRBV6-1
j_gene: TRBJ1-2
abundance: .
d_gene: TRBD1

CDR3aa: CASSYRGSEQYF
CDR3nt: TGTGCCAGCAGTTACAGGGGTAGCGAGCAGTACTTC
v_gene: TRBV6-5
j_gene: TRBJ2-7
abundance: .
d_gene: .

CDR3aa: CASSLRGTPTDTQYF
CDR3nt: TGTGCCAGCAGTTTAAGGGGTACCCCCACAGATACGCAGTATTTT
v_gene: TRBV28
j_gene: TRBJ2-3
abundance: .
d_gene: .

CDR3aa: CAITAGLAGSSSYNEQFF
CDR3nt: TGTGCCATCACCGCGGGACTAGCGGGGTCGAGCTCCTACAATGAGCAGTTCTTC
v_gene: TRBV10-3
j_gene: TRBJ2-1
abundance: .
d_gene: TRBD2

CDR3aa: CASSSPLPDRGLETQYF
CDR3nt: TGTGCCAGCAGTTCCCCACTTCCCGACAGGGGGCTAGAGACCCAGTACTTC
v_gene: TRBV28
j_gene: TRBJ2-5
abundance: .
d_gene: TRBD1

CDR3aa: CASSEQGRNTGELFF
CDR3nt: TGTGCCAGCAGTGAACAGGGAAGAAACACCGGGGAGCTGTTTTTT
v_gene: TRBV25-1
j_gene: TRBJ2-2
abundance: .
d_gene: .

CDR3aa: CAFTRDRAYQPQHF
CDR3nt: TGTGCCTTTACCCGGGACAGGGCATATCAGCCCCAGCATTTT
v_gene: TRBV30
j_gene: TRBJ1-5
abundance: .
d_gene: TRBD1

CDR3aa: CASSSGGQTDEQYF
CDR3nt: TGTGCCAGCAGTTCTGGGGGACAAACGGACGAGCAGTACTTC
v_gene: TRBV28
j_gene: TRBJ2-7
abundance: .
d_gene: .

CDR3aa: CASSIGRRTEAFF
CDR3nt: TGTGCCAGTAGTATAGGGCGGAGAACTGAAGCTTTCTTT
v_gene: TRBV19
j_gene: TRBJ1-1
abundance: once
d_gene: .

CDR3aa: CASSETQGAGNQPQHF
CDR3nt: TGTGCCAGCAGCGAAACACAGGGAGCTGGTAATCAGCCCCAGCATTTT
v_gene: TRBV7-8
j_gene: TRBJ1-5
abundance: .
d_gene: .

CDR3aa: CASSSPRGTGELFF
CDR3nt: TGTGCCAGCAGCAGCCCCCGAGGCACCGGGGAGCTGTTTTTT
v_gene: TRBV21-1
j_gene: TRBJ2-2
abundance: .
d_gene: .

CDR3aa: CASSLAAGTGIYEQYF
CDR3nt: TGTGCCAGCAGTTTAGCCGCCGGGACTGGGATCTACGAGCAGTACTTC
v_gene: TRBV27
j_gene: TRBJ2-7
abundance: .
d_gene: .

CDR3aa: CASSPDSLNTEAFF
CDR3nt: TGCGCCAGCAGCCCGGACAGTTTGAACACTGAAGCTTTCTTT
v_gene: TRBV4-1
j_gene: TRBJ1-1
abundance: .
d_gene: .

CDR3aa: CASSVDSYGYTF
CDR3nt: TGTGCCAGCAGCGTAGACAGCTATGGCTACACCTTC
v_gene: TRBV5-4
j_gene: TRBJ1-2
abundance: .
d_gene: .

CDR3aa: CASRGGRTGELFF
CDR3nt: TGTGCCTCTAGAGGGGGTAGGACCGGGGAGCTGTTTTTT
v_gene: TRBV7-3
j_gene: TRBJ2-2
abundance: .
d_gene: .

CDR3aa: CASSQMDSSGANVLTF
CDR3nt: TGTGCCAGCAGCCAAATGGACAGCTCTGGGGCCAACGTCCTGACTTTC
v_gene: TRBV3-1/TRBV3-2
j_gene: TRBJ2-6
abundance: .
d_gene: .

CDR3aa: CATSRDRGGNSPLHF
CDR3nt: TGTGCCACCAGCAGAGATCGGGGAGGTAATTCACCCCTCCACTTT
v_gene: TRBV15
j_gene: TRBJ1-6
abundance: .
d_gene: .

CDR3aa: CASRRPGAGEQYF
CDR3nt: TGCGCCAGCCGACGACCAGGGGCAGGCGAGCAGTACTTC
v_gene: TRBV5-1
j_gene: TRBJ2-7
abundance: .
d_gene: .

CDR3aa: CATSRVGGGAYRELFF
CDR3nt: TGTGCCACCAGCAGAGTGGGCGGGGGGGCCTATCGGGAGCTGTTTTTT
v_gene: TRBV15
j_gene: TRBJ2-2
abundance: .
d_gene: TRBD2

CDR3aa: CASSYREKGQPQHF
CDR3nt: TGTGCCAGCAGTTACAGGGAGAAAGGTCAGCCCCAGCATTTT
v_gene: TRBV28
j_gene: TRBJ1-5
abundance: .
d_gene: .

CDR3aa: CASSDEQGASYNSPLHF
CDR3nt: TGTGCCAGCAGTGACGAGCAGGGGGCGAGTTATAATTCACCCCTCCACTTT
v_gene: TRBV2
j_gene: TRBJ1-6
abundance: once
d_gene: TRBD1

CDR3aa: CASSLAGRTDTQYF
CDR3nt: TGCGCCAGCAGCTTGGCAGGGCGCACAGATACGCAGTATTTT
v_gene: TRBV5-1
j_gene: TRBJ2-3
abundance: .
d_gene: .

CDR3aa: CASSQVREPGNTIYF
CDR3nt: TGTGCCAGCAGCCAAGTTAGGGAGCCTGGAAACACCATATATTTT
v_gene: TRBV3-1/TRBV3-2
j_gene: TRBJ1-3
abundance: few
d_gene: .

CDR3aa: CASSYGAPSRETQYF
CDR3nt: TGTGCCAGCAGTTACGGGGCTCCAAGTAGGGAGACCCAGTACTTC
v_gene: TRBV6-5
j_gene: TRBJ2-5
abundance: .
d_gene: .

CDR3aa: CASSLKRGYQETQYF
CDR3nt: TGTGCCAGCAGCTTAAAGCGGGGGTACCAAGAGACCCAGTACTTC
v_gene: TRBV7-3
j_gene: TRBJ2-5
abundance: .
d_gene: TRBD2

CDR3aa: CASGLGQGTENEQFF
CDR3nt: TGTGCTAGTGGTTTGGGCCAGGGTACGGAGAATGAGCAGTTCTTC
v_gene: TRBV12-5
j_gene: TRBJ2-1
abundance: .
d_gene: .

CDR3aa: CSASSGQNSVNYGYTF
CDR3nt: TGCAGTGCTAGTTCGGGACAGAATTCCGTTAACTATGGCTACACCTTC
v_gene: TRBV20-1
j_gene: TRBJ1-2
abundance: .
d_gene: TRBD1

CDR3aa: CATSTITGTNYYEQYF
CDR3nt: TGTGCCACCAGCACAATTACCGGGACTAACTACTACGAGCAGTACTTC
v_gene: TRBV15
j_gene: TRBJ2-7
abundance: .
d_gene: TRBD2